This T cell receptor beta chain was sequenced during a study of control samples from healthy donors and cancer patients. This clone was seen just once. The junction had 5 bases not matched to a gene; V was cut back by 5 bases and J by 6 bases. The CDR3 sequence is 14 residues long. Germline-derived CDR1 and CDR2 are GTSNPN and SVGIG (reference sequence). Using immunoSEQ multiplex PCR, the repertoire was profiled, and TCRdb retains in-frame clones only, with some absent. The repertoire holds some 150,000 clones, with 95% to 96% as singletons. The sequenced sample was blood. The chain combines TRBV30 with TRBJ2-2; 11 nucleotides agree with TRBD2. The sequence was collected from a woman aged 25-40 years in good health. For the CDR3, the DNA is TGTGCCTGGGCTCTAGCGGGGGGCTCCGGGGAGCTGTTTTTT. Its translation is CAWALAGGSGELFF. Together with reference TRBV30 and TRBJ2-2, the CDR3 gives the full variable domain: SQTIHQWPATLVQPVGSPLSLECTVEGTSNPNLYWYRQAAGRGLQLLFYSVGIGQISSEVPQNLSASRPQDRQFILSSKKLLLSDSGFYLCAWALAGGSGELFFGEGSRLTVL.